This passage covers 2 T cell receptor beta chains from one sample sequenced in a study of tumor-infiltrating lymphocytes in primary liver carcinoma. The template, about 550 ng total RNA, yielded TCR beta cDNA made with a constant-region primer. Investigators got TCR beta libraries out of three nested multiplex PCR rounds, done with slightly modified ARM-PCR. The two initial PCR rounds, about 9 cycles each, used TRBV1-TRBV30 forward and C-beta reverse primers. In TCRdb, the multiplex PCR reads were re-called with MiXCR into one record per CDR3 protein. The table includes about 320,000 distinct CDR3 sequences, roughly two thirds detected once. Germline DNA was also extracted, with blood RNA taken from unsorted whole blood. The sample taken for sequencing was peripheral blood. All receptors come from a man between 35 and 55 years old with primary liver carcinoma and hepatitis B virus infection.

This clonotype showed up just once. CDR3 region: CASSRGMDTGELFF. CDR3 nucleotides: TGTGCCAGCAGCAGGGGAATGGACACCGGGGAGCTGTTTTTT. V and J are TRBV12-3 or TRBV12-4 and TRBJ2-2; D may be TRBD1 (6 bases). Trimming left V 6 bases short and J 3 bases short, with 11 bases between. The CDR3 extends over 14 amino acids.

About this clonotype itself: A much larger clone lies one base from this, so it may be a read error. CDR3 loop: CASSGSTGGARTEAFF. In nucleotides, the CDR3 is TGTGCCAGCAGTGGTTCAACGGGGGGGGCGAGGACTGAAGCTTTCTTT. The chain joins TRBV6-1 to TRBJ1-1, with D perhaps TRBD1 (6 bases). Germline CDR1 reads MNHNS; CDR2 reads SASEGT. The CDR3 is 16 residues long. V shed 4 bases and J shed 5 bases, with 20 bases lying between them.